Each of the 18 T cell receptor beta chains below was sequenced from the same sample in a study of T cell repertoires in cytomegalovirus infection. TCRdb re-analysed the reads in MiXCR, keeping a single row per CDR3 protein. The sample holds some 680,000 distinct CDR3 sequences, 35% seen once. Sequenced sample: PBMCs. The receptors shown here come from a human donor in good health (CMV status not recorded). Some clones in this sample may be carry-over from other donors' samples.

This clonotype was counted a few times. The rearrangement uses TRBV20-1 and TRBJ2-3; TRBD2 aligns across 8 bases. This CDR3 has 14 residues. From germline, CDR1 is DFQATT and CDR2 SNEGSKA (reference sequence). CDR3 nucleotide sequence: TGCAGCGGCCTAGCGGGCCCTAGCACAGATACGCAGTATTTT. This encodes CSGLAGPSTDTQYF.

The chain has TRBV5-6 and TRBJ2-1, with 10 bases fitting TRBD2. The germline CDR1 and CDR2 sequences are SGHDT and YYEEEE. The J segment lost 2 bases and the V segment lost 2 bases, leaving 1 base of the junction unmatched. The CDR3 contains 15 residues. CDR3 loop: CASSFGTSAYNEQFF. The DNA for the CDR3 is TGTGCCAGCAGCTTCGGGACTAGCGCCTACAATGAGCAGTTCTTC.

The chain carries TRBV4-1 and TRBJ2-4; 8 bases are shared with TRBD2. Germline trimming cut 1 base from V and 8 bases from J; bases unmatched to any gene: 1. Germline-derived CDR1 and CDR2 are MGHRA and YSYEKL. CDR3 length: 13 amino acids. The chain's CDR3 is CASSQALADIQYF. In nucleotides, the CDR3 is TGCGCCAGCAGCCAAGCACTAGCGGACATTCAGTACTTC.

This clonotype has more than one count but fewer than ten. The chain couples TRBV7-9 to TRBJ1-2, with D perhaps matching TRBD1 (6 bases). V was shortened by 2 bases and J by 7 bases, with 20 bases between the two germline ends. Germline loops: CDR1 SEHNR, CDR2 FQNEAQ (reference sequence). This CDR3 contains 16 residues. CDR3 protein: CASSLPDRGISPGYTF. In DNA, the CDR3 is TGTGCCAGCAGCTTACCGGACAGAGGTATCTCACCTGGCTACACCTTC.

CDR3 loop: CASGLVLTAKGNTEAFF. CDR3 DNA: TGTGCTAGTGGTTTGGTACTTACGGCGAAAGGGAACACTGAAGCTTTCTTT. The chain has TRBV12-5 and TRBJ1-1; D not certain. Trimming pared 0 bases from V and 1 base from J, leaving 15 bases between. Germline CDR1 LGHNT, CDR2 FRNRAP. CDR3 length: 17 residues.

This clonotype was observed a single time. The J gene is TRBJ2-1, the V gene TRBV6-1; maybe TRBD2 (5 bases). V gave up 5 bases and J gave up 0 bases, with 20 bases separating them. Germline CDR1 MNHNS, CDR2 SASEGT. The CDR3 spans 18 residues. The DNA of the CDR3 is TGTGCCAGCAGTCAACGAACGGGGTTCCAAAGCTCCTACAATGAGCAGTTCTTC. Its translation: CASSQRTGFQSSYNEQFF.

This clonotype was picked up a small number of times. The gene calls are TRBV29-1 and TRBJ2-2, with D possibly TRBD1 on 6 matching bases. Germline loops: CDR1 SQVTM, CDR2 ANQGSEA. Trimming removed 3 bases at V and 3 bases at J, with 8 bases between. The CDR3 sequence is 13 residues long. The CDR3 here is CSVDTGYTGELFF. In DNA, the CDR3 is TGCAGCGTTGATACAGGGTACACCGGGGAGCTGTTTTTT.

This chain uses TRBV28 with TRBJ2-2; maybe TRBD2 (5 bases). The germline V gene encodes CDR1 MDHEN and CDR2 SYDVKM. The CDR3 consists of 16 residues. V shed 8 bases and J shed 5 bases, with 21 bases lying between them. The CDR3 loop is CASHPLRTALTGELFF. CDR3 coding DNA: TGTGCCAGCCACCCCCTTCGGACTGCATTGACCGGGGAGCTGTTTTTT.

This clonotype was seen only a few times. The chain has TRBV7-6 and TRBJ1-3, with D maybe TRBD1 (6 bases). CDR3 length equals 15 residues. Trimming cost V 1 base and J 3 bases, with 10 bases left between them. Germline lookup yields CDR1 SGHVS and CDR2 FNYEAQ. In DNA, the CDR3 is TGTGCCAGCAGCTTAGACAGGGTTGGTGGAAACACCATATATTTT. Its protein product is CASSLDRVGGNTIYF.

V usage is TRBV28 and J usage is TRBJ2-5; perhaps D is TRBD1 or TRBD2 (6 bases each). Per the germline V gene, CDR1 is MDHEN and CDR2 is SYDVKM. The V end was cut by 4 bases, the J end by 1 base, with 16 bases between. CDR3 length: 16 amino acids. The CDR3 region is CASSSSSGGLQETQYF. The CDR3 DNA is TGTGCCAGCAGTTCCTCCTCCGGGGGCCTCCAAGAGACCCAGTACTTC.

This chain connects TRBV3-1 to TRBJ1-1; 7 bases line up with TRBD1. V dropped 2 bases and J dropped 11; count of bases not matched to a gene: 8. CDR3 length: 13 residues. The germline CDR1 and CDR2 sequences are LGHDT and YNNKEL (reference sequence). CDR3 region: CASSQFLRGEAFF. The CDR3 DNA follows: TGTGCCAGCAGCCAATTCCTCAGGGGGGAGGCTTTCTTT.

This clonotype has ten or more counts. The rearrangement uses TRBV7-8 and TRBJ2-7; tentative D call: TRBD2 (6 bases). Germline-derived CDR1 and CDR2 are SGHVS and FQNEAQ. V dropped 1 base and J dropped 7 bases, with 17 bases sitting between them. The CDR3 has 15 amino acids. CDR3 DNA sequence: TGTGCCAGCAGCTTAGAGGCGAGGGGCGCGGGGGAGCAGTACTTC. This gives the protein CASSLEARGAGEQYF.

This clonotype was seen only once. The junction and the germline gene differ at one end; a read error may be behind it. The chain is built from TRBV7-9 and TRBJ2-7, with D perhaps TRBD1 or TRBD2 (5 bases each). This CDR3 has 13 residues. Germline lookup yields CDR1 SEHNR and CDR2 FQNEAQ (reference sequence). Here the CDR3 reads CSRSLGLGDDQYF. CDR3 nucleotides: TGTTCCAGAAGCTTAGGGCTCGGGGACGATCAGTACTTC.

This clonotype was detected once. V is TRBV27 and J is TRBJ2-7; 9 bases line up with TRBD2. There are 14 residues in the CDR3. Trimming at V came to 5 bases and at J to 4 bases, leaving 6 bases not matched to a gene. Germline values: CDR1 MNHEY, CDR2 SMNVEV (reference sequence). DNA of the CDR3: TGTGCCAGCAGTATCGCGGGACTAGCTTACGAGCAGTACTTC. Translated, it gives CASSIAGLAYEQYF.

The genes are TRBV27 and TRBJ1-1; D is ambiguous. Germline loops: CDR1 MNHEY, CDR2 SMNVEV (reference sequence). V lost 5 bases to trimming and J lost 6 bases, with 16 bases between them. The CDR3 covers 14 residues. The CDR3: CASSRYPTRAEAFF. For the CDR3, the DNA is TGTGCCAGCAGTAGATACCCAACTAGGGCTGAAGCTTTCTTT.

The table lists this clonotype with a count of one. The final CDR3 position lacks the conserved phenylalanine or tryptophan, pointing to a likely read error. This chain joins TRBV7-2 and TRBJ2-5; D is perhaps TRBD2 (5 bases). The CDR3 is 18 amino acids. Germline V gene data show CDR1 as SGHTA and CDR2 as FQGNSA. Trimming shortened V by 4 bases and J by 2 bases, and 23 bases separated the two germline ends. The CDR3 sequence: CASSSISMSEELQETQYL. CDR3 sequence (DNA): TGTGCCAGCAGCTCGATTAGCATGTCGGAGGAACTACAAGAGACCCAGTACTTA.

This sequence joins TRBV12-5 and TRBJ2-5; 8 bases are a match to TRBD2. Trimming cost V 6 bases and J 5 bases; bases outside gene matches: 11. The CDR3 covers 15 residues. CDR1 is LGHNT, CDR2 FRNRAP, per germline. CDR3 amino acids: CASGPGLVESETQYF. CDR3 sequence (DNA): TGTGCTAGTGGCCCGGGACTAGTGGAGTCGGAGACCCAGTACTTC.

The chain uses TRBV6-5 and TRBJ1-1; D unresolved. V gave up 5 bases and J gave up 2 bases, with 12 bases separating them. The germline gives CDR1 MNHEY, CDR2 SVGAGI. This CDR3 region has 14 residues. The DNA for the CDR3 is TGTGCCAGCAGTCTGGACTGGCAAAACACTGAAGCTTTCTTT. Amino acid sequence: CASSLDWQNTEAFF.